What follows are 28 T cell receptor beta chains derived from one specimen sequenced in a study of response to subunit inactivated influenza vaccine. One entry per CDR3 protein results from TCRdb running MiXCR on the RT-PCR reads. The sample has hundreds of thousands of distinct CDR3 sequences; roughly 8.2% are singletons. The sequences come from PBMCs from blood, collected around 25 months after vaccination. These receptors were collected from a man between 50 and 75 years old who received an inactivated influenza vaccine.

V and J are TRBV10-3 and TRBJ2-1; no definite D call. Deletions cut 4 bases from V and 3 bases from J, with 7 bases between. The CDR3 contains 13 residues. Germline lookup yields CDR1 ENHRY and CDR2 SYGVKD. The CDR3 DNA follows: TGTGCCATCAGTGGGTCCATCTACAATGAGCAGTTCTTC. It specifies CAISGSIYNEQFF.

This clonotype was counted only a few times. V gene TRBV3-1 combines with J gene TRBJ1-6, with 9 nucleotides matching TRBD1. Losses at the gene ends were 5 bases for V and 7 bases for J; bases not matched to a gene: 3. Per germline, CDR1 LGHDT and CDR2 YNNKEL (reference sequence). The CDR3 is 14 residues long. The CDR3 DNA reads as TGTGCCAGCAGCATGGGACAGGGCAATTCACCCCTCCACTTT. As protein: CASSMGQGNSPLHF.

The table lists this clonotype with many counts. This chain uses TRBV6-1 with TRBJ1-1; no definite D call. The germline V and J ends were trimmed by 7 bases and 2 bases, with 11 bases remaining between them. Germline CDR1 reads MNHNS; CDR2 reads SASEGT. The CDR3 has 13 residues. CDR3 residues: CASTTRKNTEAFF. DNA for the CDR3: TGTGCCAGCACCACCAGGAAAAACACTGAAGCTTTCTTT.

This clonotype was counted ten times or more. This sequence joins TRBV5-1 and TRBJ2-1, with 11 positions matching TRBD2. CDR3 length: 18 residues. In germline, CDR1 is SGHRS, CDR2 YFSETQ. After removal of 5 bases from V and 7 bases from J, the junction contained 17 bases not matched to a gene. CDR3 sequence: CASSFGTSGGSMMNEQFF. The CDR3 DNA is TGCGCCAGCAGTTTTGGTACTAGCGGGGGTTCAATGATGAATGAGCAGTTCTTC.

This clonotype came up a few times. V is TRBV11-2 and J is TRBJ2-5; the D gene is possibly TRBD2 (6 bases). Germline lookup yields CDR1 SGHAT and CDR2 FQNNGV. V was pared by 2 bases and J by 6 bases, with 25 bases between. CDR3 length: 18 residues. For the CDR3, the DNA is TGTGCCAGCAGCTTAATAAGGGGTCGGGAGAACTTAGGGAAGACCCAGTACTTC. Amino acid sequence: CASSLIRGRENLGKTQYF.

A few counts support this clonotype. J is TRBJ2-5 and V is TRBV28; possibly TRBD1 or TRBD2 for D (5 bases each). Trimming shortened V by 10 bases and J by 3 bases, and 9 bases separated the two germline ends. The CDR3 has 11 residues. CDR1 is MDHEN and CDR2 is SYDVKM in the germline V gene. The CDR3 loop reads CATGAEETQYF. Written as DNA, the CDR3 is TGTGCCACCGGGGCTGAAGAGACCCAGTACTTC.

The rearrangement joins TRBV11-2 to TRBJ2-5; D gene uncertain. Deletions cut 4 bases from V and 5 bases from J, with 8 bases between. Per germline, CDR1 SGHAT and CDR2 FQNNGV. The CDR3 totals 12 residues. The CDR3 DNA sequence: TGTGCCAGCAGCTCGACCCCGGAGACCCAGTACTTC. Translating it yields CASSSTPETQYF.

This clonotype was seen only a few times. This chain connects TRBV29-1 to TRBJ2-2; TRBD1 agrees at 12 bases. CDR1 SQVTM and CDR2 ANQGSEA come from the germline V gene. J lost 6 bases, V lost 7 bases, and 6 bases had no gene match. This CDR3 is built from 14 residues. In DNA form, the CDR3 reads TGCAGCGCCCGCCGGGACAGGGGGCCCGGGGAGCTGTTTTTT. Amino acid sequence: CSARRDRGPGELFF.

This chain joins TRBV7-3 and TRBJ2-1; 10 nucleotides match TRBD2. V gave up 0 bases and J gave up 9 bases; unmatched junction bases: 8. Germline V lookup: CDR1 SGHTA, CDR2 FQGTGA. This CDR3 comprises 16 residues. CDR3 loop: CASSLTPSGSRGEQFF. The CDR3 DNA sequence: TGTGCCAGCAGCTTAACGCCTAGCGGGAGCAGAGGTGAGCAGTTCTTC.

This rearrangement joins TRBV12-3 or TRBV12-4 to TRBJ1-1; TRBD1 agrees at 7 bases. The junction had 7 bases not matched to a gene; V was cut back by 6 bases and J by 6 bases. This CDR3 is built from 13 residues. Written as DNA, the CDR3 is TGTGCCAGCAGGAACGACAGGGTCGCTGAAGCTTTCTTT. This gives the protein CASRNDRVAEAFF.

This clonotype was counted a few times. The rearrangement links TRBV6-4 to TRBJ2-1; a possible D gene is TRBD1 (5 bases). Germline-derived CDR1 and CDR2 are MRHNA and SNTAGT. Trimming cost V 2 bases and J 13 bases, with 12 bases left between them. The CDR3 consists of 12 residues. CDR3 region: CASSDRAGFQFF. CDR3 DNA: TGTGCCAGCAGTGACAGAGCAGGGTTTCAGTTCTTC.

Here the CDR3 reads CASRQGSRGNSPLHF. CDR3 DNA: TGTGCCAGCAGACAGGGTAGCAGGGGAAATTCACCCCTCCACTTT. The chain uses TRBV12-3 or TRBV12-4 and TRBJ1-6, with a possible D match to TRBD1 (6 bases). With 6 bases removed from V and 7 bases from J, the gap between germline ends came to 16 bases. The CDR3 has 15 amino acids.

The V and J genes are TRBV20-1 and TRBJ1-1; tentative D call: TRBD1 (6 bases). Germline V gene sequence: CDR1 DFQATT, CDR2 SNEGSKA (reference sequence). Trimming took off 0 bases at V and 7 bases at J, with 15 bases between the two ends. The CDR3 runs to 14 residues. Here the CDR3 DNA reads TGCAGTGCTAGAGAAGTCACAGGGTGGGGTGAAGCTTTCTTT. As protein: CSAREVTGWGEAFF.

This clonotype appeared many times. CDR3 loop: CSVWLEGGNEKLFF. The CDR3 DNA follows: TGCAGCGTTTGGTTGGAGGGAGGCAATGAAAAACTGTTTTTT. The rearrangement uses TRBV29-1 and TRBJ1-4; no reliable D call. CDR3 length: 14 residues. Germline loops: CDR1 SQVTM, CDR2 ANQGSEA. Trimming took off 5 bases at V and 5 bases at J, with 15 bases between the two ends.

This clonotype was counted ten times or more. The CDR3 DNA is TGTGCCAGCAGCGGGTGGGAGTGGGGGCTGTTTTTT. This codes for CASSGWEWGLFF. V is TRBV28 and J is TRBJ2-2; tentatively, D is TRBD2 (5 bases). This CDR3 contains 12 residues. Germline lookup yields CDR1 MDHEN and CDR2 SYDVKM. V was pared by 6 bases and J by 13 bases, with 15 bases between.

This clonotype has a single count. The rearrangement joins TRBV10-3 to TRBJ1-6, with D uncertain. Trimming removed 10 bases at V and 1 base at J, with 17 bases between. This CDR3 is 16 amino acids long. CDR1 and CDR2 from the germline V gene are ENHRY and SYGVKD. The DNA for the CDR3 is TGTGCCACCCTTCCGGGTCAAGGGTCCTATAATTCACCCCTCCACTTT. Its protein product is CATLPGQGSYNSPLHF.

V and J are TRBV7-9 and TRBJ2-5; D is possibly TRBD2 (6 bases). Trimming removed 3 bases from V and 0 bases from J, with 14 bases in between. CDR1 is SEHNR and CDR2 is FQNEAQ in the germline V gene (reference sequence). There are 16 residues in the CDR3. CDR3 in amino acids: CASSFRVAANQETQYF. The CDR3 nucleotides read TGTGCCAGCAGCTTTAGGGTAGCGGCAAACCAAGAGACCCAGTACTTC. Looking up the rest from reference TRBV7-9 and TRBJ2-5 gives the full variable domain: DTGVSQNPRHKITKRGQNVTFRCDPISEHNRLYWYRQTLGQGPEFLTYFQNEAQLEKSRLLSDRFSAERPKGSFSTLEIQRTEQGDSAMYLCASSFRVAANQETQYFGPGTRLLVL.

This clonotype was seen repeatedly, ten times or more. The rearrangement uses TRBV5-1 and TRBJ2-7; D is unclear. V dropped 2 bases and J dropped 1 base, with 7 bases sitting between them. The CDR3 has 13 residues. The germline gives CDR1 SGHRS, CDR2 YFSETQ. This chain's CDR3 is CASSFTVSYEQYF. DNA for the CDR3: TGCGCCAGCAGCTTCACCGTTTCCTACGAGCAGTACTTC.

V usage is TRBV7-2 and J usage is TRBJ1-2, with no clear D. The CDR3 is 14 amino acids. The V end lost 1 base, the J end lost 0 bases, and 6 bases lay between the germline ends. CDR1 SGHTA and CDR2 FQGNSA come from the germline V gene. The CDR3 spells CASSLEQSNYGYTF. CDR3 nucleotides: TGTGCCAGCAGCTTAGAACAGTCTAACTATGGCTACACCTTC.

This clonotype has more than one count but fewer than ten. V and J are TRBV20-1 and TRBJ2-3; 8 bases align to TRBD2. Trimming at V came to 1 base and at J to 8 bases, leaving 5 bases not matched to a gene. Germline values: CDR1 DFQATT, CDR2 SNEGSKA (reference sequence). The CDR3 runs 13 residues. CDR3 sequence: CSARGAGAGTQYF. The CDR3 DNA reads TGCAGTGCTAGAGGAGCGGGAGCTGGTACGCAGTATTTT.

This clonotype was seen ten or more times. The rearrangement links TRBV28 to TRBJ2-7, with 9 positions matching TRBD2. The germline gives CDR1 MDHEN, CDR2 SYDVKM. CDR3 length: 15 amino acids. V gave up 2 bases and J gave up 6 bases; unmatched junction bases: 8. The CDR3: CASSLGLAGRSEQYF. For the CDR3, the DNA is TGTGCCAGCAGTTTAGGTCTAGCGGGACGTTCCGAGCAGTACTTC.

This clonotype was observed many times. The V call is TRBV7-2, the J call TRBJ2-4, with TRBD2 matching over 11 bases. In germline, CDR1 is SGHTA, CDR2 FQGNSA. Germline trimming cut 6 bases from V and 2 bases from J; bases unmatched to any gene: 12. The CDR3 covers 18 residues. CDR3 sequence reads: CASRLSGGAGSPKNIQYF. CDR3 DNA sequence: TGTGCCAGCAGACTTAGCGGGGGGGCCGGTTCACCCAAAAACATTCAGTACTTC.

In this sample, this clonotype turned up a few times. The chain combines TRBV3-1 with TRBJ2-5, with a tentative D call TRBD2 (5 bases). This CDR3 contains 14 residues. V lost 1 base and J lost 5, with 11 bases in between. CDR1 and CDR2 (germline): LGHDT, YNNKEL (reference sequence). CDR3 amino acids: CASSQGPSLETQYF. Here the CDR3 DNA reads TGTGCCAGCAGCCAAGGCCCTAGCCTGGAGACCCAGTACTTC.

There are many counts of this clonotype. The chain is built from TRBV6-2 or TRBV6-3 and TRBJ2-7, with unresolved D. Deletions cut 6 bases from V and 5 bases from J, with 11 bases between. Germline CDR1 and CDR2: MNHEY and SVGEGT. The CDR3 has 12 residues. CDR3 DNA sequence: TGTGCCAGCAGCCGGCCTGGAGACGAGCAGTACTTC. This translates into CASSRPGDEQYF.

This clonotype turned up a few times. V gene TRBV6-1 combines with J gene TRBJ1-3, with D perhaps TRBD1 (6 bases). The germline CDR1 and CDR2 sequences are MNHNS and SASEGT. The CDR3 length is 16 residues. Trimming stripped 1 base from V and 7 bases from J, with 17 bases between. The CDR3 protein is CASSEEVGGRTNTIYF. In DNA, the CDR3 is TGTGCCAGCAGTGAAGAAGTAGGGGGGCGTACGAACACCATATATTTT.

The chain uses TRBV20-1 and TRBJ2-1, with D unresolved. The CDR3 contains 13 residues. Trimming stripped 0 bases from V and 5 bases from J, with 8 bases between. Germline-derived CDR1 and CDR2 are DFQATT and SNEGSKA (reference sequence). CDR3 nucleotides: TGCAGTGCTAGAGAGGGCTACGACAATGAGCAGTTCTTC. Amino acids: CSAREGYDNEQFF.

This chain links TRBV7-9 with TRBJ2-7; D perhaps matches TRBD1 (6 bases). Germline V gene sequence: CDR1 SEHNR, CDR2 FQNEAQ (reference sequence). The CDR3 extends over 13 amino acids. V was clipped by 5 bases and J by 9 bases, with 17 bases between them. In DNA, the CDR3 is TGTGCCAGCAGCCAGGCAGCTACAGGGCTGCAGTACTTC. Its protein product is CASSQAATGLQYF.

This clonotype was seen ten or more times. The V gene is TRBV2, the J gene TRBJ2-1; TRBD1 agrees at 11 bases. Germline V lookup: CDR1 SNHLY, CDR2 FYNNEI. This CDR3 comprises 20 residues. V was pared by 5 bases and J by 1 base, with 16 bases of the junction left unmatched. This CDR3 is CASSKTGTGGTLGSYNEQFF. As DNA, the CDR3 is TGTGCCAGCAGTAAAACCGGGACAGGGGGTACCCTAGGTTCCTACAATGAGCAGTTCTTC.